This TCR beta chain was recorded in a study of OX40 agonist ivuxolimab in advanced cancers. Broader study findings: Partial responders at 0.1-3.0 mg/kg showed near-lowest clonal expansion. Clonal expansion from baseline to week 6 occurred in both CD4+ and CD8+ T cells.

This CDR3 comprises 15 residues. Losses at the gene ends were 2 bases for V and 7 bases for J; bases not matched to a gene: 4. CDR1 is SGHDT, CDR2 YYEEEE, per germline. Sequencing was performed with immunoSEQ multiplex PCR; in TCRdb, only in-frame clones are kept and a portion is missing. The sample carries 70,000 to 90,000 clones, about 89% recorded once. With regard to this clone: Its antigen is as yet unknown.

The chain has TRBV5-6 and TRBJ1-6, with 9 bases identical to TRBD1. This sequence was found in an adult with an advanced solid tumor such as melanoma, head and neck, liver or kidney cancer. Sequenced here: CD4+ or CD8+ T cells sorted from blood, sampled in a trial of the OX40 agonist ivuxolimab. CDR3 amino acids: CASSFGTGLNSPLHF. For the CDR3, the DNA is TGTGCCAGCAGCTTCGGGACAGGGCTAAATTCACCCCTCCACTTT.